This paragraph covers one T cell receptor (beta chain) sequence. The data belong to a study of blood T cell repertoires in COVID-19. Study summary: The cDNA or gDNA used as material had been derived from T cells, B-cell-depleted T cells, or PBMCs.

Membership in each cohort depended on participant-reported clinical history. Recovered status in Cohort 3 required two negative PCRs, clearance, or symptom resolution. This CDR3 is built from 16 residues. With 0 bases removed from V and 0 bases from J, the gap between germline ends came to 15 bases. Germline lookup yields CDR1 GTSNPN and CDR2 SVGIG (reference sequence). Sequencing was performed with immunoSEQ multiplex PCR; in TCRdb, only in-frame clones are kept and a portion is missing. The data contain 250,000 or so clones, about 82% of them singletons. This rearrangement joins TRBV30 to TRBJ2-7; possibly TRBD2 for D (5 bases). The source of this sequence is a woman aged 45 to 65 who had recovered from COVID-19. Sequencing was done on a sample of PBMCs or T cells enriched from blood (not recorded which). The CDR3 coding sequence is TGTGCCTGGAGTGTACGGAGGCAGCAAGGCTCCTACGAGCAGTACTTC. It specifies CAWSVRRQQGSYEQYF.